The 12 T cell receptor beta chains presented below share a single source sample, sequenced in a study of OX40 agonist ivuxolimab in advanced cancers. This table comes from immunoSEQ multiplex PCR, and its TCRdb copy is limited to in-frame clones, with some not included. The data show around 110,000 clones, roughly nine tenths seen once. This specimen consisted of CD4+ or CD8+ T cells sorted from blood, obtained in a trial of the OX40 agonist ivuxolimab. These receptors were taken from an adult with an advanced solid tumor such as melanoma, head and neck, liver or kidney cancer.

CDR3 coding DNA: TGTGCCAGCAGCTTAAGGCGGAGAGATACGCAGTATTTT. The encoded protein is CASSLRRRDTQYF. The V gene is TRBV7-2, the J gene TRBJ2-3, with unresolved D. Trimming shortened V by 2 bases and J by 5 bases, and 8 bases separated the two germline ends. The CDR3 extends over 13 amino acids. Germline CDR1 is SGHTA and CDR2 is FQGNSA.

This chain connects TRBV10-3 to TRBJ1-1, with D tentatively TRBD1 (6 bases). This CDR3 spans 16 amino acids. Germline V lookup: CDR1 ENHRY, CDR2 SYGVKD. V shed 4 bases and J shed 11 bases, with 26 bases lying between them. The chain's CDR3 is CAISGPTGGAAIGAFF. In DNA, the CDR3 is TGTGCCATCAGTGGCCCCACGGGGGGGGCGGCGATCGGGGCTTTCTTT.

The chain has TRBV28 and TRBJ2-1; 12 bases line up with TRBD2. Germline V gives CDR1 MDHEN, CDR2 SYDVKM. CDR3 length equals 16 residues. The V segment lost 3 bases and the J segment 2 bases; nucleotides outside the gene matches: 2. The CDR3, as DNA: TGTGCCAGCAGTTTTTGGACTAGCGGGACCTACAATGAGCAGTTCTTC. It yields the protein CASSFWTSGTYNEQFF.

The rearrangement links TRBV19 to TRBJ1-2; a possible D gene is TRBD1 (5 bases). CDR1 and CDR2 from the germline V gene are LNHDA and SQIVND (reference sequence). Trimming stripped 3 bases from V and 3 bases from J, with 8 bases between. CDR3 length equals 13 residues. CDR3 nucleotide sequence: TGTGCCAGTAGTATGGGGGAGGACTATGGCTACACCTTC. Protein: CASSMGEDYGYTF.

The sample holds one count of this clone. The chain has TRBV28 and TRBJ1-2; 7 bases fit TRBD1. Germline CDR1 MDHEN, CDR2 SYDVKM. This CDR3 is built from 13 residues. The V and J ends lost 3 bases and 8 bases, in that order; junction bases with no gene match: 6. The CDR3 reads CASSLFRGAGYTF. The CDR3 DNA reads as TGTGCCAGCAGTTTGTTCAGGGGGGCCGGCTACACCTTC.

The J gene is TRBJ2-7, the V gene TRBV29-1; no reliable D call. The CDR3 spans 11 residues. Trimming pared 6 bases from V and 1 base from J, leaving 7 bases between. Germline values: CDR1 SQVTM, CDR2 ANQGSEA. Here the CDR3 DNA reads TGCAGCGTAAGGCAGTCCTACGAGCAGTACTTC. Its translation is CSVRQSYEQYF.

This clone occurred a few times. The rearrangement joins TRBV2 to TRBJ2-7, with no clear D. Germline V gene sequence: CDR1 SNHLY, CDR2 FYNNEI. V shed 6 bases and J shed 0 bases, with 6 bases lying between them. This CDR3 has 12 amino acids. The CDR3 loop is CASRYGSYEQYF. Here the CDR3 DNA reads TGTGCCAGCAGGTATGGCTCCTACGAGCAGTACTTC. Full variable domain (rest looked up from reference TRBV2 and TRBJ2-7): EPEVTQTPSHQVTQMGQEVILRCVPISNHLYFYWYRQILGQKVEFLVSFYNNEISEKSEIFDDQFSVERPDGSNFTLKIRSTKLEDSAMYFCASRYGSYEQYFGPGTRLTVT.

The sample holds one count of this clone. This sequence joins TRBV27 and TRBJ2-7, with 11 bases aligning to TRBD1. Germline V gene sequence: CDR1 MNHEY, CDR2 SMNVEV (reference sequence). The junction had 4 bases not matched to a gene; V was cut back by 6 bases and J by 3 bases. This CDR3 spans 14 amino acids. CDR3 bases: TGTGCCAGCAGCGGGACAGGGGGTTTCTACGAGCAGTACTTC. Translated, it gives CASSGTGGFYEQYF.

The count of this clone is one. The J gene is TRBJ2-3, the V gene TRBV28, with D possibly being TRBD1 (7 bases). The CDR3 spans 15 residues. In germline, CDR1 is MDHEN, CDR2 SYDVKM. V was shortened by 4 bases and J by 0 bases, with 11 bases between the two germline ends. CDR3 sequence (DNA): TGTGCCAGCAGTTGGGGGGACAGAAGCACAGATACGCAGTATTTT. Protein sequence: CASSWGDRSTDTQYF.

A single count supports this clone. The chain's CDR3 is CASSYGGQGASEQYF. The DNA of the CDR3 is TGTGCCAGCAGTTACGGGGGACAGGGGGCGTCCGAGCAGTACTTC. V usage is TRBV6-5 and J usage is TRBJ2-7; TRBD1 matches at 12 bases. The CDR3 is 15 residues long. The germline gives CDR1 MNHEY, CDR2 SVGAGI. V was clipped by 2 bases and J by 6 bases; unmatched bases: 5.

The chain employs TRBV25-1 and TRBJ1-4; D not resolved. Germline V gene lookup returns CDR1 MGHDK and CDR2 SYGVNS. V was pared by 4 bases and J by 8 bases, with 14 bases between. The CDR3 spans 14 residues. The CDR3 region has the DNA TGTGCCAGCAGTGGACAATCGGGGTGGGAAAAACTGTTTTTT. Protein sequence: CASSGQSGWEKLFF.

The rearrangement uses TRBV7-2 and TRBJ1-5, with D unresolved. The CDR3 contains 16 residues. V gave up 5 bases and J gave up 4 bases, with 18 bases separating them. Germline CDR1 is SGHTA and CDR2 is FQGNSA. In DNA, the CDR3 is TGTGCCAGCAGCCAACTCGCCCGGGGTGGAAATCAGCCCCAGCATTTT. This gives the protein CASSQLARGGNQPQHF. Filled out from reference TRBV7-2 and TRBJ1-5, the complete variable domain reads GAGVSQSPSNKVTEKGKDVELRCDPISGHTALYWYRQSLGQGLEFLIYFQGNSAPDKSGLPSDRFSAERTGGSVSTLTIQRTQQEDSAVYLCASSQLARGGNQPQHFGDGTRLSIL.